The next 17 T cell receptor beta chains were all read from a single sample in a study of T cell changes during pregnancy in multiple sclerosis. Some clones are missing from TCRdb's copy, which holds only in-frame ones; the method was immunoSEQ multiplex PCR. The data show tens of thousands of clones, with nearly 95% seen just once and about 0.93% held by the top ten. The sample was peripheral blood, taken in the first trimester of pregnancy. The receptors here all came from a female donor with multiple sclerosis, enrolled in a pregnancy study.

The chain carries TRBV6-5 and TRBJ2-7; maybe TRBD1 (5 bases). The CDR3 has 15 residues. Germline CDR1 is MNHEY and CDR2 is SVGAGI. Trimming shortened V by 0 bases and J by 7 bases, and 16 bases separated the two germline ends. The CDR3: CASSYSVRRGGEQYF. CDR3 bases: TGTGCCAGCAGTTACTCGGTCAGAAGGGGTGGTGAGCAGTACTTC.

The V gene is TRBV19, the J gene TRBJ1-2; the D is unclear. The V and J ends lost 3 bases and 2 bases respectively, with 7 bases between them. CDR1 is LNHDA, CDR2 SQIVND, per germline (reference sequence). The CDR3 spans 13 residues. For the CDR3, the DNA is TGTGCCAGTAGTATTAACCAGAACTATGGCTACACCTTC. It translates to CASSINQNYGYTF.

The J gene is TRBJ2-3, the V gene TRBV6-5, with a tentative D call TRBD2 (5 bases). V was cut by 0 bases and J by 5 bases, with 12 bases left in between. This CDR3 comprises 15 residues. CDR1 is MNHEY and CDR2 is SVGAGI in the germline V gene. The CDR3 here is CASSYSRVGRDTQYF. Here the CDR3 DNA reads TGTGCCAGCAGTTACTCACGGGTGGGGAGAGATACGCAGTATTTT.

The J gene is TRBJ2-7, the V gene TRBV21-1; the D call in the table, TRBD1, was not verified against the DNA. TRBV21-1 corresponds to a pseudogene. The CDR3 contains 15 residues. CDR3 bases: TGTGCCAGCAGCAAATACACAGGGACCTCCTACGAGCAGTACTTC. Its protein is CASSKYTGTSYEQYF.

The chain is built from TRBV29-1 and TRBJ1-2; D is undetermined. V was pared by 1 base and J by 2 bases, with 8 bases between. This CDR3 spans 13 amino acids. The germline V gene encodes CDR1 SQVTM and CDR2 ANQGSEA. CDR3 residues: CSVEGGRNYGYTF. Written as DNA, the CDR3 is TGCAGCGTTGAAGGAGGGAGAAACTATGGCTACACCTTC.

The genes are TRBV4-1 and TRBJ2-1; D is perhaps TRBD1 (6 bases). The CDR3 is 17 amino acids. Trimming took off 0 bases at V and 4 bases at J, with 16 bases between the two ends. Germline CDR1 MGHRA, CDR2 YSYEKL. The CDR3 nucleotides are TGCGCCAGCAGCCAAGATTCGGCCGGACAGCTGTACAATGAGCAGTTCTTC. Translated: CASSQDSAGQLYNEQFF.

The chain couples TRBV19 to TRBJ1-6; 10 nucleotides align to TRBD1. The CDR3 is made up of 13 amino acids. The J segment lost 10 bases and the V segment lost 6 bases, leaving 3 bases of the junction unmatched. Germline V gives CDR1 LNHDA, CDR2 SQIVND (reference sequence). The CDR3 loop is CASRGTGVSPLHF. The DNA for the CDR3 is TGTGCCAGTAGAGGGACAGGGGTCTCACCCCTCCACTTT.

This sequence joins TRBV5-4 and TRBJ2-3; 16 bases agree with TRBD2. The germline gives CDR1 SGHNT, CDR2 YYREEE (reference sequence). After removal of 4 bases from V and 1 base from J, the junction contained 6 bases not matched to a gene. There are 18 residues in the CDR3. This CDR3 reads CASSPGTSGGAGTDTQYF. In nucleotides, the CDR3 is TGTGCCAGCAGCCCAGGGACTAGCGGGGGGGCTGGCACAGATACGCAGTATTTT. Supplemented by reference TRBV5-4 and TRBJ2-3, the full variable domain reads ETGVTQSPTHLIKTRGQQVTLRCSSQSGHNTVSWYQQALGQGPQFIFQYYREEENGRGNFPPRFSGLQFPNYSSELNVNALELDDSALYLCASSPGTSGGAGTDTQYFGPGTRLTVL.

The chain employs TRBV6-6 and TRBJ1-1, with D tentatively TRBD1 (6 bases). V was cut by 11 bases and J by 0 bases, with 13 bases left in between. This CDR3 has 13 residues. Germline CDR1 is MNHNY and CDR2 is SVGAGI (reference sequence). DNA for the CDR3: TGTGCCGGGGGGAGGGGGTTGAACACTGAAGCTTTCTTT. Protein sequence: CAGGRGLNTEAFF.

This clone was picked up one time. This rearrangement joins TRBV7-2 to TRBJ2-1; 9 positions match TRBD2. Germline V gene data show CDR1 as SGHTA and CDR2 as FQGNSA. The CDR3 is 17 residues long. The V and J ends lost 5 bases and 0 bases, in that order; junction bases with no gene match: 8. Here the CDR3 reads CASSRRLRGGSYNEQFF. DNA of the CDR3: TGTGCCAGCAGCCGGCGACTGCGGGGGGGCTCCTACAATGAGCAGTTCTTC.

This chain uses TRBV9 with TRBJ2-3; 11 nucleotides agree with TRBD2. The V segment lost 0 bases and the J segment 5 bases; nucleotides outside the gene matches: 2. In germline, CDR1 is SGDLS, CDR2 YYNGEE. This CDR3 is 15 amino acids long. The CDR3: CASSVASGGRDTQYF. The DNA for the CDR3 is TGTGCCAGCAGCGTAGCTAGCGGGGGGAGAGATACGCAGTATTTT.

The rearrangement uses TRBV6-5 and TRBJ1-6, with 7 positions matching TRBD1. This CDR3 is 14 amino acids long. V was pared by 5 bases and J by 18 bases, with 16 bases of the junction left unmatched. Germline V CDR1 and CDR2: MNHEY, SVGAGI. The CDR3 here is CASSQLPGTASPHF. The CDR3 nucleotides are TGTGCCAGCAGTCAACTCCCCGGGACAGCTTCCCCCCACTTT.

This clone was observed once. The rearrangement uses TRBV7-3 and TRBJ2-3; 11 bases are shared with TRBD2. CDR1 and CDR2 from the germline V gene are SGHTA and FQGTGA. V was pared by 4 bases and J by 9 bases, with 6 bases of the junction left unmatched. This CDR3 is built from 14 residues. The CDR3 coding sequence is TGTGCCAGCAGCTCCGGACTAGCGGGTGGAACGCAGTATTTT. As protein: CASSSGLAGGTQYF.

This rearrangement joins TRBV2 to TRBJ2-6, with a possible D match to TRBD1 (7 bases). This CDR3 comprises 16 residues. V was clipped by 6 bases and J by 2 bases, with 14 bases between them. Germline V lookup: CDR1 SNHLY, CDR2 FYNNEI. The CDR3 spells CASRPDREAGANVLTF. The DNA of the CDR3 is TGTGCCAGCAGGCCCGACAGGGAGGCTGGGGCCAACGTCCTGACTTTC.

The chain uses TRBV27 and TRBJ2-7; TRBD2 is a possible D gene (5 bases). V gave up 3 bases and J gave up 0 bases, with 12 bases separating them. Germline CDR1 and CDR2: MNHEY and SMNVEV (reference sequence). This CDR3 has 15 amino acids. DNA of the CDR3: TGTGCCAGCAGTTTGTGGAGGACCAGCTCCTACGAGCAGTACTTC. This encodes CASSLWRTSSYEQYF.

The chain employs TRBV4-2 and TRBJ1-1; D uncertain. CDR1 LGHNA and CDR2 YNFKEQ come from the germline V gene. The CDR3 totals 13 residues. V shed 4 bases and J shed 1 base, with 7 bases lying between them. The CDR3 sequence is CASSREPNTEAFF. Here the CDR3 DNA reads TGTGCCAGCAGCCGCGAACCGAACACTGAAGCTTTCTTT.

J is TRBJ1-1 and V is TRBV18, with 9 bases lining up with TRBD1. Trimming removed 3 bases from V and 5 bases from J; junction bases left unmatched: 7. This CDR3 is built from 15 residues. Germline V gene sequence: CDR1 KGHSH, CDR2 LQKENI. The CDR3 DNA reads TGTGCCAGCTCACCCCTGGGACAGGGAGAAACTGAAGCTTTCTTT. Translated: CASSPLGQGETEAFF.